A selection of T cell receptor beta chains follows, all from one sample in a study of CD8 T cells in ankylosing spondylitis. TCRdb independently ran MiXCR on the 5' RACE reads; one entry per CDR3 protein. This repertoire shows some 250,000 distinct CDR3 sequences, about 10% found once; its top ten account for around 6.5%. The source material was blood, either unsorted or a sorted T cell fraction (not recorded which). These receptors originate from a male donor with ankylosing spondylitis or in good health (not recorded which). Each CDR3 is given with its conserved first and last residue. A D gene is named only where the DNA matches it firmly. Size tells how often a clone was seen (once, few, many) or the class of an expanded clone, and some rows leave it out.

>TRBV6-5|NA|TRBJ2-7|few
CASSYSGRGPREQYF
TGTGCCAGCAGTTACTCCGGGAGAGGGCCCCGGGAGCAGTACTTC
>TRBV2|NA|TRBJ2-1|few
CASSEARMLATGVEQFF
TGTGCCAGCAGTGAAGCCCGTATGCTCGCCACCGGGGTGGAGCAGTTCTTC
>TRBV5-1|NA|TRBJ1-5|many
CASSLGGSTDPQHF
TGCGCCAGCAGCTTAGGCGGCTCTACCGACCCCCAGCATTTT
>TRBV5-1|TRBD1|TRBJ2-7|many
CASSLGQGNDEQYF
TGCGCCAGCAGCTTGGGACAGGGGAATGACGAGCAGTACTTC
>TRBV28|TRBD2|TRBJ2-3|NA
CASSLQREVNTQYF
TGTGCCAGCAGTTTACAGCGGGAGGTCAATACGCAGTATTTT
>TRBV5-1|NA|TRBJ1-1|many
CASSLAGGRLNTEAFF
TGCGCCAGCAGCTTGGCCGGGGGCAGGCTGAACACTGAAGCTTTCTTT
>TRBV30|NA|TRBJ2-1|many
CAWNSGLIVNEQFF
TGTGCCTGGAACTCGGGACTTATAGTCAATGAGCAGTTCTTC
>TRBV7-8|NA|TRBJ1-2|many
CASSLELGRAYGYTF
TGTGCCAGCAGCTTAGAGTTGGGGCGCGCCTATGGCTACACCTTC
>TRBV5-1|NA|TRBJ1-5|many
CASSLAAGPNQPQHF
TGCGCCAGCAGCTTGGCGGCAGGGCCAAATCAGCCCCAGCATTTT
>TRBV9|TRBD1|TRBJ2-2|many
CASSTGGSPGELFF
TGTGCCAGCAGCACAGGGGGGAGTCCCGGGGAGCTGTTTTTT
>TRBV24-1|TRBD2|TRBJ2-1|many
CATSDFRGSRDNEQFF
TGTGCCACCAGTGATTTCCGCGGGAGTCGGGACAATGAGCAGTTCTTC
>TRBV29-1|NA|TRBJ2-2|many
CSVGRTGRGTGELFF
TGCAGCGTTGGCCGGACAGGGAGGGGCACCGGGGAGCTGTTTTTT
>TRBV10-3|NA|TRBJ2-6|NA
CAISEWGASSGANVLTF
TGTGCCATCAGTGAGTGGGGGGCCAGCTCTGGGGCCAACGTCCTGACTTTC
>TRBV12-3/TRBV12-4|NA|TRBJ2-1|few
CASIVAGMVNEQFF
TGTGCCAGCATTGTTGCGGGAATGGTTAATGAGCAGTTCTTC
>TRBV20-1|TRBD2|TRBJ2-5|many
CSAREAGGPGTQYF
TGCAGTGCTAGAGAAGCGGGGGGGCCGGGGACCCAGTACTTC
>TRBV5-1|NA|TRBJ1-6|many
CASSLAGSSYNSPLHF
TGCGCCAGCAGCTTGGCGGGGAGCTCCTATAATTCACCCCTCCACTTT
>TRBV11-2|TRBD1|TRBJ1-5|NA
CASSDHPPGQGLCQPQHF
TGTGCCAGCAGCGACCATCCACCGGGACAGGGACTTTGCCAGCCCCAGCATTTT
>TRBV7-8|NA|TRBJ1-2|many
CASSLASGGLYGYTF
TGTGCCAGCAGCTTAGCGAGCGGGGGGCTCTACGGCTACACCTTC
>TRBV6-2/TRBV6-3|TRBD1|TRBJ2-1|NA
CASSSRRDRGYNEQFF
TGTGCCAGCAGTTCACGGAGGGACAGGGGCTACAATGAGCAGTTCTTC
>TRBV4-2|NA|TRBJ1-1|few
CASSQVAGVAEAFF
TGTGCCAGCAGCCAAGTAGCAGGAGTTGCTGAAGCTTTCTTT
>TRBV7-2|NA|TRBJ1-1|NA
CASSLVGGMNTEAFF
TGTGCCAGCAGCTTAGTAGGTGGGATGAACACTGAAGCTTTCTTT
>TRBV24-1|NA|TRBJ2-3|many
CATSDDPTDTQYF
TGTGCCACCAGTGACGACCCCACAGATACGCAGTATTTT
>TRBV7-2|NA|TRBJ2-5|many
CASSLHYRVETQYF
TGTGCCAGCAGCTTGCATTACAGGGTTGAGACCCAGTACTTC
>TRBV10-3|NA|TRBJ2-2|many
CAISEGAGELFF
TGTGCCATCAGTGAAGGGGCCGGGGAGCTGTTTTTT
>TRBV7-3|NA|TRBJ1-2|many
CASSPEGGHLYTF
TGTGCCAGCAGCCCCGAGGGGGGCCACCTCTACACCTTC
>TRBV5-1|NA|TRBJ2-2|many
CASSLAARAGELFF
TGCGCCAGCAGCTTGGCCGCGAGGGCCGGGGAGCTGTTTTTT
>TRBV29-1|TRBD2|TRBJ2-5|many
CSVGGERGPYQETQYF
TGCAGCGTTGGGGGTGAGCGGGGGCCGTACCAAGAGACCCAGTACTTC
>TRBV5-1|NA|TRBJ2-1|few
CASSLADHAYNEQFF
TGCGCCAGCAGCTTGGCGGACCACGCCTACAATGAGCAGTTCTTC
>TRBV10-3|TRBD2|TRBJ2-2|NA
CAISDLAGGQAGELFF
TGTGCCATCAGTGACCTAGCGGGGGGGCAGGCCGGGGAGCTGTTTTTT
>TRBV5-1|TRBD1|TRBJ1-1|many
CASSSSYGTAPVAFF
TGCGCCAGCAGCTCCTCCTATGGGACAGCACCTGTAGCTTTCTTT
>TRBV5-1|TRBD2|TRBJ2-7|many
CASSSTRTSGNSYEQYF
TGCGCCAGCAGCTCTACCCGGACTAGCGGGAACTCCTACGAGCAGTACTTC
>TRBV14|NA|TRBJ1-2|many
CASSQNTYGYTF
TGTGCCAGCAGCCAGAACACCTATGGCTACACCTTC
>TRBV7-2|NA|TRBJ1-1|many
CASSLDPRSSEAFF
TGTGCCAGCAGCTTAGACCCGAGGTCATCTGAAGCTTTCTTT
>TRBV12-3/TRBV12-4|NA|TRBJ2-1|many
CASSAGLVAEQFF
TGTGCCAGCAGTGCCGGCCTAGTCGCTGAGCAGTTCTTC
>TRBV15|TRBD1|TRBJ1-2|many
CATSRDGTVGYTF
TGTGCCACCAGCAGAGATGGGACAGTTGGCTACACCTTC
>TRBV4-2|NA|TRBJ2-3|many
CASSHSLADTQYF
TGTGCCAGCAGCCATTCCTTAGCAGATACGCAGTATTTT
>TRBV12-3/TRBV12-4|TRBD1|TRBJ2-7|many
CASSSWDRSYEQYF
TGTGCCAGCAGTTCGTGGGACAGGAGCTACGAGCAGTACTTC
>TRBV2|NA|TRBJ2-3|few
CASSEGWAGVADTQYF
TGTGCCAGCAGTGAAGGTTGGGCGGGCGTCGCAGATACGCAGTATTTT
>TRBV5-5|TRBD1|TRBJ2-7|many
CASSLGTGYYEQYF
TGTGCCAGCAGCTTGGGGACAGGGTACTACGAGCAGTACTTC
>TRBV10-3|NA|TRBJ2-3|few
CAISDRERTYPDTQYF
TGTGCCATCAGTGATAGGGAGAGAACCTACCCAGATACGCAGTATTTT
>TRBV18|TRBD1|TRBJ2-3|NA
CASSPYWDRGRNTQYF
TGTGCCAGCTCCCCCTACTGGGACAGGGGTAGGAATACGCAGTATTTT
>TRBV12-3/TRBV12-4|NA|TRBJ1-5|many
CASSQQGNQPQHF
TGTGCCAGCAGTCAACAGGGAAATCAGCCCCAGCATTTT
>TRBV6-1|TRBD2|TRBJ2-1|NA
CASSSSGGRGSAYNEQFF
TGTGCCAGCAGCAGTTCGGGTGGACGCGGGAGTGCCTACAATGAGCAGTTCTTC
>TRBV7-8|NA|TRBJ2-3|many
CASSLVSENADTQYF
TGTGCCAGCAGCTTAGTCAGCGAGAATGCAGATACGCAGTATTTT
>TRBV12-3/TRBV12-4|NA|TRBJ1-2|NA
CASSLAQANYGYTF
TGTGCCAGCAGTTTAGCACAGGCTAACTATGGCTACACCTTC
>TRBV27|NA|TRBJ2-7|NA
CASSFREKTYEQYF
TGTGCCAGCAGTTTCCGGGAAAAGACCTACGAGCAGTACTTC
>TRBV5-1|TRBD2|TRBJ2-2|many
CASSSARLAGGTGELFF
TGCGCCAGCAGCTCAGCCAGACTAGCGGGGGGTACCGGGGAGCTGTTTTTT
>TRBV20-1|TRBD2|TRBJ2-1|many
CSARELAGEGNEQFF
TGCAGTGCTAGAGAACTAGCGGGAGAGGGGAATGAGCAGTTCTTC
>TRBV2|NA|TRBJ2-7|NA
CASTRIYEQYF
TGTGCCAGCACCAGGATCTACGAGCAGTACTTC
>TRBV5-1|TRBD1|TRBJ2-7|many
CASSLRDRGFPYEQYF
TGCGCCAGCAGCCTCCGGGACAGGGGTTTTCCCTACGAGCAGTACTTC
>TRBV11-2|TRBD2|TRBJ2-4|few
CASSDTRGEDIQYF
TGTGCCAGCAGCGACACCCGGGGGGAGGACATTCAGTACTTC
>TRBV7-9|TRBD2|TRBJ2-2|NA
CASSFFGLAGGELFF
TGTGCCAGCAGCTTCTTCGGACTAGCCGGCGGGGAGCTGTTTTTT
>TRBV7-2|NA|TRBJ2-3|many
CASSLGGAADTQYF
TGTGCCAGCAGCTTAGGGGGGGCGGCAGATACGCAGTATTTT